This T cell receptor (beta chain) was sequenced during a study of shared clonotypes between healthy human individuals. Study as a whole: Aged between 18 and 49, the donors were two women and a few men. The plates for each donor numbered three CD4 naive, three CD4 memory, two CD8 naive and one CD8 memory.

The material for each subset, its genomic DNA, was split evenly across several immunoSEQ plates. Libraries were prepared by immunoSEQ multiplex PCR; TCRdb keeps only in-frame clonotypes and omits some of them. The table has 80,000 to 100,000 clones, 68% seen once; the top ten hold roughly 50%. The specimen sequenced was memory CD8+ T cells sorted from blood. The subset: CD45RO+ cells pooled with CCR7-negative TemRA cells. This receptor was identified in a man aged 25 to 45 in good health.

CDR3 loop: CASMLGVSYGYTF. CDR3 bases: TGTGCCAGCATGCTCGGGGTTAGCTATGGCTACACCTTC. The gene calls are TRBV5-6 and TRBJ1-2; D is unresolved. Germline-derived CDR1 and CDR2 are SGHDT and YYEEEE. The CDR3 is 13 residues long. Trimming removed 6 bases from V and 4 bases from J, with 13 bases in between.